The sequence of this TCR beta chain was determined in a study of human T cells and chemical hapten exposure. Study overall: 2% DPC applied to an approximately 2 cm by approximately 2 cm arm area sensitized donors. General study points: Counts of expanded TCRs (at PT1) showed a positive correlation with patch test score. Counts of TCRs above 1 in 1000 frequency stayed unchanged with DPC sensitization.

Described time point: patch test 3, about 24 weeks after DPC sensitization. Treatment given: therapeutic diphenylcyclopropenone sensitization with weekly scalp DPC. V shed 1 base and J 13 bases; nucleotides not matched to a gene: 6. The germline CDR1 and CDR2 sequences are SEHNR and FQNEAQ (reference sequence). The CDR3 consists of 12 residues. TCRdb reanalysed the RACE reads using MiXCR and keeps one entry per CDR3 protein. The data show just under 65,000 distinct CDR3 sequences, 8% to 13% seen once. Worth noting for this clonotype: Its specificity is not known.

The sequences come from whole blood, collected in connection with sensitization to the hapten diphenylcyclopropenone (DPC). J is TRBJ1-1 and V is TRBV7-9, with 7 bases aligning to TRBD1. This sequence was found in a woman in her thirties with alopecia areata. Some clones in this sample may be carry-over from other donors' samples. CDR3 coding DNA: TGTGCCAGCAGCTTAGGGGAAAACAGGGGTTTCTTT. Encoded protein: CASSLGENRGFF.